The clone carrying this TCR beta chain was picked up many times. The antigen is not known. This entry is derived from a study of post-analysis software for immune sequencing data. Whole-study context: Relapsing-remitting, secondary progressive and progressive-relapsing courses of multiple sclerosis were included. The study, taken as a whole, reports: Comparison with controls showed significantly lower normalized Chao1 diversity in multiple sclerosis patients. Patients carried 5 or 6 TRBV segments more frequently than controls did, and TRBV5-6, TRBV5-1 and TRBV20-1 were among them.

TCR beta libraries were prepared from cDNA with unique molecular identifiers. Approximately 450,000 cDNA molecules were recovered from an input of about 0.9 to 10 million T cells. TCRdb used MiXCR to reprocess the PCR reads, holding one entry per CDR3 protein. The repertoire holds some 260,000 distinct CDR3 sequences, 36% seen once, with 4.5% to 5.5% in the top ten. There are 16 residues in the CDR3. Germline assignment: CDR1 SEHNR and CDR2 FQNEAQ (reference sequence). Deletions cut 2 bases from V and 7 bases from J, with 18 bases between. Material: blood. V is TRBV7-9 and J is TRBJ2-1; D uncertain. The origin of this receptor is a girl aged 5-17 years with multiple sclerosis. The CDR3 spells CASSLSMASTGNEQFF. The CDR3 region has the DNA TGTGCCAGCAGCTTAAGTATGGCGTCTACTGGTAATGAGCAGTTCTTC.